This TCR beta chain was recorded in a study of blood T cell repertoires in COVID-19. Turning to the study itself: T cells, B-cell-depleted T cells, or PBMCs supplied cDNA or gDNA.

It was during active infection that Seattle patients were enrolled and then longitudinally followed. Authors' analysis steps: Nucleated cell counts were estimated from reference gene primer amplification. Profiled with immunoSEQ multiplex PCR; TCRdb holds only in-frame clones, not every one. V and J calls and clone size are as listed in that table; D and trimming were resolved from the DNA. This sample has tens of thousands of clones; 65% to 90% occur once, and the top ten carry 10% to 13%. This CDR3 is built from 13 residues. Between the trimmed V and J ends, which lost 6 bases and 9 bases, there was a span of 15 bases. Germline loops: CDR1 LGHDT, CDR2 YNNKEL (reference sequence).

This TCR was recovered from a man in his fifties with COVID-19, enrolled during active disease. The gene calls are TRBV3-1 (or the pseudogene TRBV3-2) and TRBJ2-1; weak D call: TRBD1 (5 bases). The specimen was peripheral blood. The CDR3: CASSVMTAGEQFF. CDR3 bases: TGTGCCAGCAGTGTGATGACAGCCGGTGAGCAGTTCTTC.